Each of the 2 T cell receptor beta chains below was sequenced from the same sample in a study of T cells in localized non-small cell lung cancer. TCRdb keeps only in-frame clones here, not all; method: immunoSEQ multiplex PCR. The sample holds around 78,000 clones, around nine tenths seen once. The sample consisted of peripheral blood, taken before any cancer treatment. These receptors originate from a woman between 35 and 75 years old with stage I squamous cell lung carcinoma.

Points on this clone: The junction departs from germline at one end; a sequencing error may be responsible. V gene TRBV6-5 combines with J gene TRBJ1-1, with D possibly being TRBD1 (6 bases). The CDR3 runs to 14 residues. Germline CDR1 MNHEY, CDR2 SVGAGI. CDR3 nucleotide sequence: TGTGCCATCAGTGTCAAGGGGGAGGGCACTGAAGCTTTCTTT. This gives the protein CAISVKGEGTEAFF.

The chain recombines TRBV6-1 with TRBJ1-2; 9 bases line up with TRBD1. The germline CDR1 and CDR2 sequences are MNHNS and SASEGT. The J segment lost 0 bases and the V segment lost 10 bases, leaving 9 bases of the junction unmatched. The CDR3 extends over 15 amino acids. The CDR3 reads CANLPDRGTNYGYTF. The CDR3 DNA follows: TGTGCCAACTTACCGGACAGGGGAACTAACTATGGCTACACCTTC.